This passage covers 4 T cell receptor beta chains from one sample sequenced in a study of T cell responses to AZD1222 COVID-19 vaccine. Measured with immunoSEQ multiplex PCR; TCRdb has only the in-frame clones, and not every one. In the table there are some 110,000 clones, 85% to 90% of which are singletons. Specimen: peripheral blood, collected 28 days after the second AZD1222 dose. The source of these receptors is an adult who received the AZD1222 COVID-19 vaccine.

This rearrangement joins TRBV12-3 or TRBV12-4 to TRBJ1-1; possibly TRBD1 for D (6 bases). The CDR3 is 13 residues long. The V and J ends lost 5 bases and 3 bases respectively, with 10 bases between them. CDR3 sequence reads: CASSPRGYTEAFF. The DNA of the CDR3 is TGTGCCAGCAGTCCCAGGGGCTACACTGAAGCTTTCTTT.

This chain connects TRBV12-3 or TRBV12-4 to TRBJ1-6; 7 bases match TRBD1. The CDR3 loop spans 13 amino acids. The J segment lost 6 bases and the V segment lost 5 bases, leaving 1 base of the junction unmatched. CDR3 sequence reads: CASSRDSNSPLHF. The CDR3 DNA sequence: TGTGCCAGCAGTAGGGACAGTAATTCACCCCTCCACTTT.

The V gene is TRBV5-4, the J gene TRBJ1-3, with a weak D call TRBD1 (5 bases). Germline-derived CDR1 and CDR2 are SGHNT and YYREEE (reference sequence). Deletions cut 2 bases from V and 0 bases from J, with 6 bases between. This CDR3 spans 14 amino acids. The CDR3 is CASSFTGSGNTIYF. CDR3 nucleotide sequence: TGTGCCAGCAGCTTCACAGGCTCTGGAAACACCATATATTTT. Full variable domain (outside the CDR3, taken from reference TRBV5-4 and TRBJ1-3): ETGVTQSPTHLIKTRGQQVTLRCSSQSGHNTVSWYQQALGQGPQFIFQYYREEENGRGNFPPRFSGLQFPNYSSELNVNALELDDSALYLCASSFTGSGNTIYFGEGSWLTVV.

The chain carries TRBV5-4 and TRBJ1-6; perhaps TRBD1 as D (5 bases). The ends were cut back, 0 bases at V and 10 bases at J, with 11 bases in the middle. Germline-derived CDR1 and CDR2 are SGHNT and YYREEE (reference sequence). CDR3 length: 14 residues. The CDR3, as DNA: TGTGCCAGCAGCTTGGCCCAGGGCGACTCACCCCTCCACTTT. As protein: CASSLAQGDSPLHF.